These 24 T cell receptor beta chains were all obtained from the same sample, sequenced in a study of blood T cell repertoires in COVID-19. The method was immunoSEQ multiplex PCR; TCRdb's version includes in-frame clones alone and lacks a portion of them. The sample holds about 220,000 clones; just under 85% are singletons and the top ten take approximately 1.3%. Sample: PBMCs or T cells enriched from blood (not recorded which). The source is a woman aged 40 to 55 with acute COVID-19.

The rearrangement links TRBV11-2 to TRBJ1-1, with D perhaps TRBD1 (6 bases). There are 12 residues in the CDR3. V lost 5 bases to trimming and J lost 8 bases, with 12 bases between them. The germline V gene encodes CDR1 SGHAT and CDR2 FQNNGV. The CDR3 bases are TGTGCCAGCAGCCAACAGGGTTTAGAAGCTTTCTTT. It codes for CASSQQGLEAFF. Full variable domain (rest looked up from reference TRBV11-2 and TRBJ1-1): EAGVAQSPRYKIIEKRQSVAFWCNPISGHATLYWYQQILGQGPKLLIQFQNNGVVDDSQLPKDRFSAERLKGVDSTLKIQPAKLEDSAVYLCASSQQGLEAFFGQGTRLTVV.

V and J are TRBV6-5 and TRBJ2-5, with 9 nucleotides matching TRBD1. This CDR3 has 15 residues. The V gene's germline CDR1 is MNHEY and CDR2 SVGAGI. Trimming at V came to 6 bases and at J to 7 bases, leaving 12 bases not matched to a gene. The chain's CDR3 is CASSDRLQGAGTQYF. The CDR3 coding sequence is TGTGCCAGCAGCGACCGACTACAGGGGGCCGGGACCCAGTACTTC.

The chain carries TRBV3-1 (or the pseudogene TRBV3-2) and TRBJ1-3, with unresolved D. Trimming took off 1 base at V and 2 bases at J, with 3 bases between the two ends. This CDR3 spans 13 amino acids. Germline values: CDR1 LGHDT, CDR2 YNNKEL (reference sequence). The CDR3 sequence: CASSQAPGNTIYF. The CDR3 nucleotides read TGTGCCAGCAGCCAAGCTCCTGGAAACACCATATATTTT.

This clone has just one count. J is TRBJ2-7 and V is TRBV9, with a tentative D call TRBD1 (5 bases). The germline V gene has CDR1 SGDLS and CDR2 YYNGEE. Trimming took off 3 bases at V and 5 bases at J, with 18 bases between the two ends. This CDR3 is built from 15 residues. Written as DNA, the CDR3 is TGTGCCAGCAGCGAAACCCCTACCCAGGGTCACGAGCAGTACTTC. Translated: CASSETPTQGHEQYF.

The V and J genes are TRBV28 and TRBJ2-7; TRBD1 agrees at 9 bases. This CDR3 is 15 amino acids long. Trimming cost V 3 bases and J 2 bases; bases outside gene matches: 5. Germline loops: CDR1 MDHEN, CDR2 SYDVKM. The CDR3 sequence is CASSFGTGIPYEQYF. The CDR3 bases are TGTGCCAGCAGTTTCGGGACAGGGATCCCCTACGAGCAGTACTTC.

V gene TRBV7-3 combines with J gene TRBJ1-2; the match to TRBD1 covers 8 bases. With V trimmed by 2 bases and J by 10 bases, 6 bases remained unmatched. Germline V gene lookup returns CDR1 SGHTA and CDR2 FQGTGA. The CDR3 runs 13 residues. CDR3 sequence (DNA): TGTGCCAGCAGCTTAGGACAGGGAGGGGACTACACCTTC. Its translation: CASSLGQGGDYTF.

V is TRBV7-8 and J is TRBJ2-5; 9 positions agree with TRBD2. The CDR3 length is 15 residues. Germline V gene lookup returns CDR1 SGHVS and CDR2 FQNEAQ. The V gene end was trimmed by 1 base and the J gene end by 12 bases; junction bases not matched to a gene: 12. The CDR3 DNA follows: TGTGCCAGCAGCTTAGAGGGTGCGGGGGGGCGAGAGAAGTACTTC. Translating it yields CASSLEGAGGREKYF.

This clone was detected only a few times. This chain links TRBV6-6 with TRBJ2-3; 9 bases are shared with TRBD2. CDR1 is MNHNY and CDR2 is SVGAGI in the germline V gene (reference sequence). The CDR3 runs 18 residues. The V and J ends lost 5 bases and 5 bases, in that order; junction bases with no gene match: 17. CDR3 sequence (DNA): TGTGCCAGCAGTCCAAGCCCGGGGGCGGGGGGGCCTGAAGATACGCAGTATTTT. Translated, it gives CASSPSPGAGGPEDTQYF.

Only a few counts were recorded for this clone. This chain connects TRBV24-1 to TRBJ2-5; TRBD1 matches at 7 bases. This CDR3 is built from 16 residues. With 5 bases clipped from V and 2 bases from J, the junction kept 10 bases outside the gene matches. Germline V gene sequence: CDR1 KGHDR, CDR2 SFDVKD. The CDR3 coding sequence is TGTGCCACCAGTGCAAGAACCGGGACAGTTCAAGAGACCCAGTACTTC. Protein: CATSARTGTVQETQYF.

For the CDR3, the DNA is TGTGCCACCAGCTTCCGACTGGAAGGGGCTTCACCCCTCCACTTT. It specifies CATSFRLEGASPLHF. The chain combines TRBV15 with TRBJ1-6; perhaps TRBD1 as D (5 bases). Trimming removed 5 bases at V and 9 bases at J, with 17 bases between. The CDR3 is 15 amino acids. Germline V gene lookup returns CDR1 LNHNV and CDR2 YYDKDF (reference sequence).

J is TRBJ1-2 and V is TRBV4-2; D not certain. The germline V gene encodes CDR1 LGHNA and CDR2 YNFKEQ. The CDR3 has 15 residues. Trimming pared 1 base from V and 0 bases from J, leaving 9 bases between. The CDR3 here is CASSQAEAANYGYTF. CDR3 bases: TGTGCCAGCAGCCAAGCCGAGGCCGCTAACTATGGCTACACCTTC.

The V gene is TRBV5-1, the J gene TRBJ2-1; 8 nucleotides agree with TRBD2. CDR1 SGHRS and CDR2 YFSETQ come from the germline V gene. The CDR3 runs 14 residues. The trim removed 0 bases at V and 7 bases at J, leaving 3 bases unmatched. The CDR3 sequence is CASSLVAGSNEQFF. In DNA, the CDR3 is TGCGCCAGCAGCTTGGTAGCGGGAAGTAATGAGCAGTTCTTC. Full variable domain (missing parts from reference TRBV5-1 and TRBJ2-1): KAGVTQTPRYLIKTRGQQVTLSCSPISGHRSVSWYQQTPGQGLQFLFEYFSETQRNKGNFPGRFSGRQFSNSRSEMNVSTLELGDSALYLCASSLVAGSNEQFFGPGTRLTVL.

The CDR3, as DNA: TGTGCCAGCAGTGAAGCTGCAGGGTATCAGCCCCAGCATTTT. This sequence encodes CASSEAAGYQPQHF. V is TRBV2 and J is TRBJ1-5, with D tentatively TRBD1 (5 bases). The V gene's germline CDR1 is SNHLY and CDR2 FYNNEI. Trimming cost V 0 bases and J 5 bases, with 8 bases left between them. The CDR3 spans 14 residues.

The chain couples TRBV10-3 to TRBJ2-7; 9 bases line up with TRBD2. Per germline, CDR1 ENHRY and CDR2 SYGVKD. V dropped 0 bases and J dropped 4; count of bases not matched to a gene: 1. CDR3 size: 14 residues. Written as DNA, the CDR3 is TGTGCCATCAGTGAGTCTAGCGGGAGTTACGAGCAGTACTTC. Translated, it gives CAISESSGSYEQYF.

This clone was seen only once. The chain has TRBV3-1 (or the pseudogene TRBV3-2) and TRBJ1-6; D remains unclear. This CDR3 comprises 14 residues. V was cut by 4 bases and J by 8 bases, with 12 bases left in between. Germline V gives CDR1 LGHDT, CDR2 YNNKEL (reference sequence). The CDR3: CASSRQATYSPLHF. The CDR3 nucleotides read TGTGCCAGCAGCCGACAAGCAACTTATTCACCCCTCCACTTT.

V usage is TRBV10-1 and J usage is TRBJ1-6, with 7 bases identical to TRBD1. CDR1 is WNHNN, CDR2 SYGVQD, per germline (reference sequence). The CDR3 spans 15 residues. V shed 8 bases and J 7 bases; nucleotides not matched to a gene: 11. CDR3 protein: CASRGWTGSNSPLHF. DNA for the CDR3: TGCGCCAGCCGAGGATGGACAGGATCAAATTCACCCCTCCACTTT.

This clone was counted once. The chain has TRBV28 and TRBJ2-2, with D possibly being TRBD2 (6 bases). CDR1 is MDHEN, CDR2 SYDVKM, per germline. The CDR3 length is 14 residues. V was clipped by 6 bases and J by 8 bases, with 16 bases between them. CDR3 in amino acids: CASSSSGAGGELFF. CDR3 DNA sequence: TGTGCCAGCAGCTCCTCGGGAGCCGGGGGGGAGCTGTTTTTT.

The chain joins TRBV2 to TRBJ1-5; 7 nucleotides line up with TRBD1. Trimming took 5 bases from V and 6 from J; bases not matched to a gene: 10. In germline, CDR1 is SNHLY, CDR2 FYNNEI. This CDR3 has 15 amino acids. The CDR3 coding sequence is TGTGCCAGCAGTATGACCCAGGGGGTTCGTCAGCCCCAGCATTTT. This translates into CASSMTQGVRQPQHF. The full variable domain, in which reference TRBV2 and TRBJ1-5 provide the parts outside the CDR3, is EPEVTQTPSHQVTQMGQEVILRCVPISNHLYFYWYRQILGQKVEFLVSFYNNEISEKSEIFDDQFSVERPDGSNFTLKIRSTKLEDSAMYFCASSMTQGVRQPQHFGDGTRLSIL.

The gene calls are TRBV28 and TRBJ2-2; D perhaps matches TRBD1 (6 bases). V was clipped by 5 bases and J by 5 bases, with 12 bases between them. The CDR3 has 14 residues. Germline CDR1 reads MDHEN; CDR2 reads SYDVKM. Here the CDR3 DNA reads TGTGCCAGCAGTCCCGGACAGAGAACCGGGGAGCTGTTTTTT. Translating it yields CASSPGQRTGELFF.

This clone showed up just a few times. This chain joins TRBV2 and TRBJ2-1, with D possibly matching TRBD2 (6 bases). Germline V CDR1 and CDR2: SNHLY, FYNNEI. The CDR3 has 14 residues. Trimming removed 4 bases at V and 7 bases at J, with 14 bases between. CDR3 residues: CASSVKAGSNEQFF. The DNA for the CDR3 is TGTGCCAGCAGTGTTAAGGCGGGATCTAATGAGCAGTTCTTC.

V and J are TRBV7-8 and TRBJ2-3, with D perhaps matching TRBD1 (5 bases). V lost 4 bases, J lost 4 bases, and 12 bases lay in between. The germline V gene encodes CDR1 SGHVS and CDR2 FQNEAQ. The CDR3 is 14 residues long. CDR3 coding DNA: TGTGCCAGCAGCTCAGGGATGCGCCCAGATACGCAGTATTTT. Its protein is CASSSGMRPDTQYF.

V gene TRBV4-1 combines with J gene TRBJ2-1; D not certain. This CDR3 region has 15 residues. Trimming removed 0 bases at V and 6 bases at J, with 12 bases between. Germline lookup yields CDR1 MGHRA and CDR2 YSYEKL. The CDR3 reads CASSQDRVSFNEQFF. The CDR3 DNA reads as TGCGCCAGCAGCCAAGATCGTGTTAGCTTCAATGAGCAGTTCTTC.

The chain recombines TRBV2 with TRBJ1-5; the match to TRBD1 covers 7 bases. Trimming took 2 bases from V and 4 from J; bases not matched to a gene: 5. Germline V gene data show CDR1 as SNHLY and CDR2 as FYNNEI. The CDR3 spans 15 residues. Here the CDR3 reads CASSENRGENQPQHF. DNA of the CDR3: TGTGCCAGCAGTGAAAACAGGGGCGAAAATCAGCCCCAGCATTTT.

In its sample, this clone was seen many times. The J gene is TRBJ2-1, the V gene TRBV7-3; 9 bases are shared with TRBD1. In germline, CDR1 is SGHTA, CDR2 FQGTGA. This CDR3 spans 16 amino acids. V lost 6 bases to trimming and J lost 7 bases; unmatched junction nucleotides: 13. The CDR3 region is CASSWGLGQGSNEQFF. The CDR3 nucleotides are TGTGCCAGCAGTTGGGGGTTGGGACAGGGTTCTAATGAGCAGTTCTTC.